These T cell receptor beta chains were read from a single sample in a study of T cell repertoires in cytomegalovirus infection. From the reads, TCRdb called clonotypes with MiXCR, one entry per CDR3 protein. The sample records 55,000 to 85,000 distinct CDR3 sequences, 3.5% to 4% being singletons. The sequencing input was PBMCs. These receptors came from a human donor in good health (CMV status not recorded). Some clones in this sample may be carry-over from other donors' samples. CDR3s include the opening cysteine and the closing phenylalanine or tryptophan. Each record gives: D gene, clone size, V gene, J gene, CDR3 length, CDR3 DNA, CDR3 protein. A D gene is named only where the DNA matches it firmly. Clone sizes are shown as once, few, many, or a class for an expanded clone.

>NA|many|TRBV7-2|TRBJ2-7|16
TGTGCCAGCAGCTTAGCGGGCGAGCCAGAGACCTACGAGCAGTACTTC
CASSLAGEPETYEQYF
>NA|many|TRBV7-8|TRBJ2-5|14
TGTGCCAGCAGCTTAGCGCCTCGAGGGGAGACCCAGTACTTC
CASSLAPRGETQYF
>NA|many|TRBV27|TRBJ1-1|14
TGTGCCAGCAGTTTATCAAGGGGGAACACTGAAGCTTTCTTT
CASSLSRGNTEAFF
>NA|many|TRBV9|TRBJ2-3|14
TGTGCCAGCAGCGCACCGGGTCGCACAGATACGCAGTATTTT
CASSAPGRTDTQYF
>TRBD1|many|TRBV7-2|TRBJ2-1|15
TGTGCCAGCAGCCTGACAGGGTTGGGGTACAATGAGCAGTTCTTC
CASSLTGLGYNEQFF
>NA|many|TRBV6-1|TRBJ2-1|11
TGTGCCAGCAGTGCGTCCAATGAGCAGTTCTTC
CASSASNEQFF
>TRBD1|many|TRBV7-2|TRBJ1-1|12
TGTGCCAGCAGCGCCGCGGGACAGGAAGCTTTCTTT
CASSAAGQEAFF
>NA|many|TRBV5-1|TRBJ2-5|14
TGCGCCAGCAGCTTGATCCAGGCCCAAGAGACCCAGTACTTC
CASSLIQAQETQYF
>TRBD1|many|TRBV29-1|TRBJ1-1|12
TGCAGCGTCGAGGGGGCGGATGGTGAAGCTTTCTTT
CSVEGADGEAFF
>NA|many|TRBV20-1|TRBJ2-3|17
TGCAGTGCTAGCGTCCAGCCCCAGCGGTACGGCACAGATACGCAGTATTTT
CSASVQPQRYGTDTQYF